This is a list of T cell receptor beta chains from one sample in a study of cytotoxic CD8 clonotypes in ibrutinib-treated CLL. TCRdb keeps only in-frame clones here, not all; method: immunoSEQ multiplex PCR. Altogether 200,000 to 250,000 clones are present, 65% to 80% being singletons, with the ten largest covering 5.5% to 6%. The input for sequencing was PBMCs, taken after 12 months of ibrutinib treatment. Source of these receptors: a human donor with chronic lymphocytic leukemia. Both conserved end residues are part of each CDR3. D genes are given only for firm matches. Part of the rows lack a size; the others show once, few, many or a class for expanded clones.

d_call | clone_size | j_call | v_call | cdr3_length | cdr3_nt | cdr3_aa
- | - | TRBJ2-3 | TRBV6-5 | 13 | TGTGCCAGCAGCCTAACGACGAAAGATACGCAGTATTTT | CASSLTTKDTQYF
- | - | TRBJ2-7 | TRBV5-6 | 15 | TGTGCCAGCAGCTTGACTACGGACACCATCTACGGGCAGTACTTC | CASSLTTDTIYGQYF
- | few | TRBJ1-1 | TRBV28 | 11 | TGTGCCAGCAGGTTACGCACTGAAGCTTTCTTT | CASRLRTEAFF
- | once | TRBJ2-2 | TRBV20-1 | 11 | TGCAGTGCTGGTAACGGCGGGGAGCTGTTTTTT | CSAGNGGELFF
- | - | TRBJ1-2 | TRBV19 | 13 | TGTGCCAGTAGTCCTCAAGGGAACTATGGCTACACCTTC | CASSPQGNYGYTF
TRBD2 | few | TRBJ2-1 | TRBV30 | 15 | TGTGCCTGGAGAGCGGGAAGGTACTCCTACAATGAGCAGTTCTTC | CAWRAGRYSYNEQFF
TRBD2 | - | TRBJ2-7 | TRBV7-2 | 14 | TGTGCCAGCAGCTTTACGGGAGGGTCTAGCGAGCAGTACTTC | CASSFTGGSSEQYF
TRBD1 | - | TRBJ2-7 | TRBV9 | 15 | TGTGCCAGCAGCCCGGAGGACAGGGGCGGCTACGAGCAGTACTTC | CASSPEDRGGYEQYF
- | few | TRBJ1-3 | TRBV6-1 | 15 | TGTGCCAGCGTCCGGGGGGAAAACTCTGGAAACACCATATATTTT | CASVRGENSGNTIYF
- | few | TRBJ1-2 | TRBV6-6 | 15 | TGTGCCAGCAGTTACTCCTCAGGGGAGGACTATGGCTACACCTTC | CASSYSSGEDYGYTF
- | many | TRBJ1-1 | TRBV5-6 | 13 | TGTGCCAGCAGATCGGTAGGGAACACTGAAGCTTTCTTT | CASRSVGNTEAFF
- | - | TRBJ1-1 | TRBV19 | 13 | TGTGCCAGTCTACAGGCCCTGAACACTGAAGCTTTCTTT | CASLQALNTEAFF
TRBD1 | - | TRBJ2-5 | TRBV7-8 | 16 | TGTGCCAGCAGCACCCTGGTGACAGGGCCCCAAGAGACCCAGTACTTC | CASSTLVTGPQETQYF
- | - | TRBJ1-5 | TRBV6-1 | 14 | TGTGCCAGCAGTGAAAGGAATTTAGGTCAGCCCCAGCATTTT | CASSERNLGQPQHF
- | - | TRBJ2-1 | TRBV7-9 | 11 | TGTGCCAGCAGCTTCCGGGGGGAGCAGTTCTTC | CASSFRGEQFF
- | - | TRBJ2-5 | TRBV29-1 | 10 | TGCAGCGTTGAGAGGGAGACCCAGTACTTC | CSVERETQYF
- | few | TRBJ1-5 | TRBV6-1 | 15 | TGTGCCAGCACCCCACGCGGGGGTAGCAATCAGCCCCAGCATTTT | CASTPRGGSNQPQHF
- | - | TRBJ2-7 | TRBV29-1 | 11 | TGCAGCGCCACGGACGGTTACGAGCAGTACTTC | CSATDGYEQYF
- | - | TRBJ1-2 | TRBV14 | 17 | TGTGCCAGCAGCCAAGCACGGCTATCCAGTCTGAACTATGGCTACACCTTC | CASSQARLSSLNYGYTF
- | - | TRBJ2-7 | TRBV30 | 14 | TGTGCCTCCCGAAAGGTGGGAGGTCCCTACGAGCAGTACTTC | CASRKVGGPYEQYF
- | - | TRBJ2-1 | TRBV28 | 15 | TGTGCCACCTCGATTTTGGGAAGGTGGCGCAATGAGCAGTTCTTC | CATSILGRWRNEQFF
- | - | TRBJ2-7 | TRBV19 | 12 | TGTGCCAGTAGTCAACGGGGTAGCGAGCAGTACTTC | CASSQRGSEQYF
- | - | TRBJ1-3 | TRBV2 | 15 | TGTGCCAGCAGTGAAGCGGGGGCGGCTGGAAACACCATATATTTT | CASSEAGAAGNTIYF
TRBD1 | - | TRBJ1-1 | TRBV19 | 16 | TGTGCCAGTAGTTGGACCTACAGGGGACCGAACACTGAAGCTTTCTTT | CASSWTYRGPNTEAFF
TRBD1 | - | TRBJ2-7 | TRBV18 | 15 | TGTGCCAGCTCACCTCGACAGGGTGAAGAAGACGAGCAGTACTTC | CASSPRQGEEDEQYF
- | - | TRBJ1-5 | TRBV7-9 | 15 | TGTGCCAGCAGCTTAGGGGACCTGGGTAGACAGCCCCAGCATTTT | CASSLGDLGRQPQHF
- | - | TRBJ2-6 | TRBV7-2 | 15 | TGTGCCAGCAGCCCGCGCGGTGCTGGGGCCAACGTCCTGACTTTC | CASSPRGAGANVLTF
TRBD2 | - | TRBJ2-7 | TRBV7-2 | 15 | TGTGCCAGCAGCGAGACTAGCGGGAGTAGGTACGAGCAGTACTTC | CASSETSGSRYEQYF